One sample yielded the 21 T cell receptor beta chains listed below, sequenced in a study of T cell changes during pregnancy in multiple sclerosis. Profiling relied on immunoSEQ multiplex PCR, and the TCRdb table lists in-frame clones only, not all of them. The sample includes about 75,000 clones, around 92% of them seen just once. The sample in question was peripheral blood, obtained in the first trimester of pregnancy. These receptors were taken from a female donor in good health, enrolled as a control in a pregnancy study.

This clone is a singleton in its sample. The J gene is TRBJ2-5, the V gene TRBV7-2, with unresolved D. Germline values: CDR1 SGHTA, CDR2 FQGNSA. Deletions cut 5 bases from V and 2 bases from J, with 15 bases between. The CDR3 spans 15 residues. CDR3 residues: CASSRSSRPQETQYF. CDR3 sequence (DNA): TGTGCCAGCAGCCGAAGTAGCCGGCCGCAAGAGACCCAGTACTTC.

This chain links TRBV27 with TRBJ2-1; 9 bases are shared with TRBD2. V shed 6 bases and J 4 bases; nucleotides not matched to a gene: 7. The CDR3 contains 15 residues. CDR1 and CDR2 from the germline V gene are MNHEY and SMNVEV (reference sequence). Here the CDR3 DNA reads TGTGCCAGCAGCCCCGGGACTAGCCCTTACAATGAGCAGTTCTTC. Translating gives CASSPGTSPYNEQFF.

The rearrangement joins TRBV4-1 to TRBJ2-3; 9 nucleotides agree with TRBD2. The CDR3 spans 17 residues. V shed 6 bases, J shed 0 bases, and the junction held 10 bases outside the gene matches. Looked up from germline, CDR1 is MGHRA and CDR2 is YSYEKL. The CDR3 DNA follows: TGCGCCAGCAGTGGGCGGGGGGGACGGACTAGCACAGATACGCAGTATTTT. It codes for CASSGRGGRTSTDTQYF.

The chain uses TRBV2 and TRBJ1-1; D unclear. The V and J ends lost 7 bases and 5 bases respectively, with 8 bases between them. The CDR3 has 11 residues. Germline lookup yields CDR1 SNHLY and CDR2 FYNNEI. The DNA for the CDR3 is TGTGCCAGCACCCTTTTTACTGAAGCTTTCTTT. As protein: CASTLFTEAFF. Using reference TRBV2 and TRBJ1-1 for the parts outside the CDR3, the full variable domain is EPEVTQTPSHQVTQMGQEVILRCVPISNHLYFYWYRQILGQKVEFLVSFYNNEISEKSEIFDDQFSVERPDGSNFTLKIRSTKLEDSAMYFCASTLFTEAFFGQGTRLTVV.

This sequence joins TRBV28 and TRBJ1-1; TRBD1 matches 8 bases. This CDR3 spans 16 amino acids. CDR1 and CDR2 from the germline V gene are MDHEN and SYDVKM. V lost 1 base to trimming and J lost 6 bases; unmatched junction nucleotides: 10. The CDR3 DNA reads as TGTGCCAGCAGTTTATCCCCCTGGACAGGGTCCCCTGAAGCTTTCTTT. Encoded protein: CASSLSPWTGSPEAFF.

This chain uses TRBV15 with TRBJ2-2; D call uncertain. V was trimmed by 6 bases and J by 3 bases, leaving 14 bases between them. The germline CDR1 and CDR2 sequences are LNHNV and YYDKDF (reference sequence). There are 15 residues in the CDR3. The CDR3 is CATRGPQTHTGELFF. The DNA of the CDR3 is TGTGCCACCAGGGGCCCTCAAACCCACACCGGGGAGCTGTTTTTT. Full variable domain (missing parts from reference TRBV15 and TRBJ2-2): DAMVIQNPRYQVTQFGKPVTLSCSQTLNHNVMYWYQQKSSQAPKLLFHYYDKDFNNEADTPDNFQSRRPNTSFCFLDIRSPGLGDTAMYLCATRGPQTHTGELFFGEGSRLTVL.

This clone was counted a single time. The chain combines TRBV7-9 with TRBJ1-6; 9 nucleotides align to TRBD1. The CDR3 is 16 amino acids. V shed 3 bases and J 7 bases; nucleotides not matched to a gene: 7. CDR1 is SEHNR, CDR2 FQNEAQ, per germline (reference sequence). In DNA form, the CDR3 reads TGTGCCAGCAGCTTGGATCGGGACAGGGTGAATTCACCCCTCCACTTT. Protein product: CASSLDRDRVNSPLHF. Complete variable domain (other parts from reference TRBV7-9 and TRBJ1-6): DTGVSQNPRHKITKRGQNVTFRCDPISEHNRLYWYRQTLGQGPEFLTYFQNEAQLEKSRLLSDRFSAERPKGSFSTLEIQRTEQGDSAMYLCASSLDRDRVNSPLHFGNGTRLTVT.

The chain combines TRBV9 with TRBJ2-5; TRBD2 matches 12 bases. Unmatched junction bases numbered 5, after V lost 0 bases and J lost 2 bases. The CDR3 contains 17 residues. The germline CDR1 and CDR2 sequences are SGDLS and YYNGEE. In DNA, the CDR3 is TGTGCCAGCAGCGTAGATTCTAGCGGGGGGGTACAAGAGACCCAGTACTTC. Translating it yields CASSVDSSGGVQETQYF.

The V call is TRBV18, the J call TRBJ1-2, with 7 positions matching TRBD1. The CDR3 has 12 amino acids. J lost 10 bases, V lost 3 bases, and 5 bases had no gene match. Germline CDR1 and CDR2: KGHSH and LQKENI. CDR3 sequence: CASSPGTAAYTF. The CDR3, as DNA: TGTGCCAGCTCACCTGGGACAGCCGCCTACACCTTC.

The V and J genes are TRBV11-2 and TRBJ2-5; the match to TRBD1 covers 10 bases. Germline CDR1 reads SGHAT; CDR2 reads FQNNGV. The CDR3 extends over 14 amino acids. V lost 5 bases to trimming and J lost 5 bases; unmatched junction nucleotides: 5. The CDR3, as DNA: TGTGCCAGCAGCCGACAGGGGGCCGAGGAGACCCAGTACTTC. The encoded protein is CASSRQGAEETQYF.

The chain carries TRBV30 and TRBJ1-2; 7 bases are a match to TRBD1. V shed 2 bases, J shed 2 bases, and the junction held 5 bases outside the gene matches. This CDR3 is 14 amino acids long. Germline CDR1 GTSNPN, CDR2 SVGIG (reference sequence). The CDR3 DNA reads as TGTGCCTGGAGTCCAGGGGGTCTGAACTATGGCTACACCTTC. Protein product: CAWSPGGLNYGYTF.

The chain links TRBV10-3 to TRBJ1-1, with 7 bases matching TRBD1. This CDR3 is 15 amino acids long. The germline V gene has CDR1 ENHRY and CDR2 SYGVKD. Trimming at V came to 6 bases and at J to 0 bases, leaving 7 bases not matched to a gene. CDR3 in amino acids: CAIRGQTLMNTEAFF. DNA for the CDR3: TGTGCCATCAGGGGACAGACGCTCATGAACACTGAAGCTTTCTTT.

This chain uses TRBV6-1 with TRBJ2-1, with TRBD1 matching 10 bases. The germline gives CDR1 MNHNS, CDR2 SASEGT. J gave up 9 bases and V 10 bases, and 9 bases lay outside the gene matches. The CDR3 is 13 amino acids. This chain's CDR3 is CATGTGDGIEQFF. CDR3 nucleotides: TGTGCCACCGGGACAGGGGATGGAATTGAGCAGTTCTTC.

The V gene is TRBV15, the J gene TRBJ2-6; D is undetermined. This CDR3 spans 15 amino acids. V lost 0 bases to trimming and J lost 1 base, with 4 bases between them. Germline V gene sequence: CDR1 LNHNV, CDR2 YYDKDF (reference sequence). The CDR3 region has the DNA TGTGCCACCAGCAGAGACAAATCTGGGGCCAACGTCCTGACTTTC. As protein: CATSRDKSGANVLTF.

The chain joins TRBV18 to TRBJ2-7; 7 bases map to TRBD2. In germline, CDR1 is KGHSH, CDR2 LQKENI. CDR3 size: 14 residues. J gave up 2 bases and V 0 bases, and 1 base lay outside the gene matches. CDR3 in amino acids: CASSPPGGTYEQYF. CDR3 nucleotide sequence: TGTGCCAGCTCACCACCGGGGGGGACCTACGAGCAGTACTTC.

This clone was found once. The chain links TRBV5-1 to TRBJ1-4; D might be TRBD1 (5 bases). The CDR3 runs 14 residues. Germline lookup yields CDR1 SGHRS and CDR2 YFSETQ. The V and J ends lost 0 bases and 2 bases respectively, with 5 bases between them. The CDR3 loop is CASSLGQTNEKLFF. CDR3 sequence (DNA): TGCGCCAGCAGCTTGGGACAGACTAATGAAAAACTGTTTTTT.

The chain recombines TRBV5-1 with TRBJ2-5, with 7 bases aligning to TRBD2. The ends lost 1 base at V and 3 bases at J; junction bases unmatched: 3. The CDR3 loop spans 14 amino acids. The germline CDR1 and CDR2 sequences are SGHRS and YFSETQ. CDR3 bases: TGCGCCAGCAGCTTGACGGGACTAAAAGAGACCCAGTACTTC. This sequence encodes CASSLTGLKETQYF.

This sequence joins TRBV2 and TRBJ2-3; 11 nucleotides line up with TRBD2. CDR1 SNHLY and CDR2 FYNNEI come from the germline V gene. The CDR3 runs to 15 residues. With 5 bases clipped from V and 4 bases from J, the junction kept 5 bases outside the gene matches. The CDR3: CASSLLAGVADTQYF. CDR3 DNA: TGTGCCAGCAGTTTACTAGCGGGGGTTGCAGATACGCAGTATTTT.

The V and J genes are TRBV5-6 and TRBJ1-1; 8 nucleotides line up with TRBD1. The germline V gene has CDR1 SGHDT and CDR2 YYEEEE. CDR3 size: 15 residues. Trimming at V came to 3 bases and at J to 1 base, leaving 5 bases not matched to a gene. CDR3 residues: CASSSKDRENTEAFF. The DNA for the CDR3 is TGTGCCAGCAGCTCCAAGGACAGGGAGAACACTGAAGCTTTCTTT.

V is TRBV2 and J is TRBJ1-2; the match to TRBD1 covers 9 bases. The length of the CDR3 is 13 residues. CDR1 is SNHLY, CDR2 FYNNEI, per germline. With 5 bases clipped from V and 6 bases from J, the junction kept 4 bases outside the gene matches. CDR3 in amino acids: CASSQDRGDGYTF. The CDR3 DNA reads TGTGCCAGCAGTCAGGACAGGGGTGATGGCTACACCTTC.

The CDR3 loop reads CASSPTVDRGYEQYF. Here the CDR3 DNA reads TGTGCCAGCAGTCCGACTGTGGACAGGGGCTACGAGCAGTACTTC. This chain uses TRBV28 with TRBJ2-7, with TRBD1 matching 9 bases. The CDR3 covers 15 residues. The germline V gene has CDR1 MDHEN and CDR2 SYDVKM. J gave up 3 bases and V 5 bases, and 8 bases lay outside the gene matches.